The 24 T cell receptor beta chains below come from one sample, sequenced in a study of breast tumors, draining lymph nodes, adjacent tissues. TCRdb analysed the multiplex PCR reads with MiXCR anew, one entry per CDR3 protein. The sample lists 85,000 to 120,000 distinct CDR3 sequences; about 31% were seen once. Breast cancer patients provided tissue from their axillary draining lymph nodes. Sequenced sample: axillary lymph node tissue. The receptor set was obtained from a female donor with breast cancer. Some clones in this sample may be carry-over from other donors' samples.

This clonotype was observed at least ten times. The chain joins TRBV7-9 to TRBJ1-2; 12 positions match TRBD1. Unmatched junction bases numbered 10, after V lost 5 bases and J lost 6 bases. The CDR3 is 16 amino acids. Germline V CDR1 and CDR2: SEHNR, FQNEAQ (reference sequence). The chain's CDR3 is CASSLGGQGALDGYTF. CDR3 DNA sequence: TGTGCCAGCAGCCTAGGGGGACAGGGGGCACTAGATGGCTACACCTTC. Drawing the rest from reference TRBV7-9 and TRBJ1-2, the complete variable domain is DTGVSQNPRHKITKRGQNVTFRCDPISEHNRLYWYRQTLGQGPEFLTYFQNEAQLEKSRLLSDRFSAERPKGSFSTLEIQRTEQGDSAMYLCASSLGGQGALDGYTFGSGTRLTVV.

This clonotype is a singleton in its sample. The chain uses TRBV29-1 and TRBJ1-2; possible D gene TRBD1, 5 bases. CDR1 is SQVTM, CDR2 ANQGSEA, per germline. The ends were cut back, 6 bases at V and 3 bases at J, with 11 bases in the middle. This CDR3 is built from 12 residues. The CDR3 spells CSVEGRDYGYTF. The CDR3 nucleotides are TGCAGCGTAGAGGGACGGGACTATGGCTACACCTTC.

This clonotype appeared many times. This chain joins TRBV20-1 and TRBJ2-3; 9 positions match TRBD2. The CDR3 is made up of 16 amino acids. The J segment lost 4 bases and the V segment lost 2 bases, leaving 10 bases of the junction unmatched. Per germline, CDR1 DFQATT and CDR2 SNEGSKA (reference sequence). CDR3 amino acids: CSARKNAGGGADTQYF. The CDR3 DNA is TGCAGTGCTAGAAAGAACGCGGGAGGGGGGGCAGATACGCAGTATTTT.

This clonotype was seen repeatedly, ten times or more. The chain recombines TRBV7-8 with TRBJ2-7; D gene uncertain. The CDR3 loop spans 12 amino acids. V was cut by 1 base and J by 3 bases, with 4 bases left in between. The germline CDR1 and CDR2 sequences are SGHVS and FQNEAQ. CDR3 sequence (DNA): TGTGCCAGCAGCTTAGTCGTCTACGAGCAGTACTTC. Amino acid sequence: CASSLVVYEQYF.

This clonotype showed up many times. V and J are TRBV12-3 or TRBV12-4 and TRBJ2-1, with 11 positions matching TRBD1. V shed 6 bases, J shed 6 bases, and the junction held 7 bases outside the gene matches. The CDR3 sequence is 15 residues long. In nucleotides, the CDR3 is TGTGCCAGCAGGCCGGGGACAGGGGGTCTCAATGAGCAGTTCTTC. Translation: CASRPGTGGLNEQFF.

This clonotype turned up a few times. The chain carries TRBV6-2 or TRBV6-3 and TRBJ2-1; 7 bases are a match to TRBD2. The CDR3 runs to 15 residues. Germline-derived CDR1 and CDR2 are MNHEY and SVGEGT. V shed 5 bases and J 5 bases; nucleotides not matched to a gene: 9. In DNA form, the CDR3 reads TGTGCCAGCAGTCCCGCCGGGGGGAGGAACAATGAGCAGTTCTTC. Its translation: CASSPAGGRNNEQFF.

Ten or more counts support this clonotype. One end of the junction fails to match germline, which may point to a read error. The chain uses TRBV7-7 and TRBJ2-5, with D tentatively TRBD1 or TRBD2 (7 bases each). The CDR3 has 16 residues. CDR1 SSHAT and CDR2 FNYEAQ come from the germline V gene (reference sequence). CDR3 sequence reads: CASSPLAAGGGETQYF. CDR3 sequence (DNA): TGTGCTAGCAGCCCTTTGGCGGCAGGGGGAGGGGAGACCCAGTACTTC.

This clonotype was observed at least ten times. The chain has TRBV5-1 and TRBJ2-2, with 9 bases aligning to TRBD1. CDR3 length: 19 amino acids. CDR1 is SGHRS and CDR2 is YFSETQ in the germline V gene. The junction had 15 bases not matched to a gene; V was cut back by 4 bases and J by 2 bases. Written as DNA, the CDR3 is TGCGCCAGCAGCCTACCACTAAACAGGGGGCGCGCTAACACCGGGGAGCTGTTTTTT. This sequence encodes CASSLPLNRGRANTGELFF.

This clonotype has only a few counts. A read error is possible here, since a much larger clone lies one base away. This chain uses TRBV7-2 with TRBJ1-2; unclear D gene. Germline V gene sequence: CDR1 SGHTA, CDR2 FQGNSA. The CDR3 contains 16 residues. CDR3 bases: TGTGCCAGCAGCTTAGGGGCTAGTGGCGGCACCTATGGCCACACCTTC. Protein product: CASSLGASGGTYGHTF.

This clonotype was seen repeatedly, ten times or more. The J gene is TRBJ2-1, the V gene TRBV5-1, with 7 bases fitting TRBD1. Trimming removed 2 bases from V and 0 bases from J; junction bases left unmatched: 5. CDR1 is SGHRS, CDR2 YFSETQ, per germline. The CDR3 consists of 16 residues. The CDR3 spells CASSLAQGSSYNEQFF. The CDR3 DNA follows: TGCGCCAGCAGCTTAGCACAGGGGAGCTCCTACAATGAGCAGTTCTTC.

This clonotype was counted many times. The chain joins TRBV15 to TRBJ2-1; 7 bases match TRBD1. V dropped 6 bases and J dropped 9; count of bases not matched to a gene: 11. The CDR3 spans 14 residues. Germline V CDR1 and CDR2: LNHNV, YYDKDF (reference sequence). CDR3 in DNA: TGTGCCACCAGAAGATTAGACAGGGCCCCTGAGCAGTTCTTC. Translation: CATRRLDRAPEQFF.

This clonotype was seen a few times. The CDR3 spells CASSPTGDQPQHF. CDR3 DNA sequence: TGTGCCAGCAGCCCGACAGGGGATCAGCCCCAGCATTTT. The chain combines TRBV7-9 with TRBJ1-5; 8 bases are a match to TRBD1. J gave up 5 bases and V 5 bases, and 2 bases lay outside the gene matches. Germline CDR1 and CDR2: SEHNR and FQNEAQ (reference sequence). The CDR3 runs 13 residues. The whole variable domain, filled in from reference TRBV7-9 and TRBJ1-5, reads DTGVSQNPRHKITKRGQNVTFRCDPISEHNRLYWYRQTLGQGPEFLTYFQNEAQLEKSRLLSDRFSAERPKGSFSTLEIQRTEQGDSAMYLCASSPTGDQPQHFGDGTRLSIL.

In this sample, this clonotype turned up many times. The CDR3 here is CASSHGGARQETQYF. In nucleotides, the CDR3 is TGTGCCAGCAGTCACGGGGGGGCCAGACAAGAGACCCAGTACTTC. V gene TRBV6-6 combines with J gene TRBJ2-5; 8 positions match TRBD2. The V gene end was trimmed by 5 bases and the J gene end by 2 bases; junction bases not matched to a gene: 7. CDR3 length: 15 amino acids. Germline assignment: CDR1 MNHNY and CDR2 SVGAGI (reference sequence).

V usage is TRBV15 and J usage is TRBJ1-5, with TRBD1 matching over 8 bases. V was clipped by 3 bases and J by 7 bases; unmatched bases: 8. The length of the CDR3 is 15 residues. Germline V gene lookup returns CDR1 LNHNV and CDR2 YYDKDF (reference sequence). The CDR3 region is CATSSTGGRGQPQHF. As DNA, the CDR3 is TGTGCCACCAGCAGTACAGGGGGGAGGGGGCAGCCCCAGCATTTT.

This clonotype was found many times. The chain uses TRBV7-8 and TRBJ2-7; D gene ambiguous. Between the trimmed V and J ends, which lost 0 bases and 0 bases, there was a span of 6 bases. The CDR3 length is 14 residues. Germline CDR1 SGHVS, CDR2 FQNEAQ. CDR3 coding DNA: TGTGCCAGCAGCTTAGCGACGGTCTCCTACGAGCAGTACTTC. Translated, it gives CASSLATVSYEQYF. Drawing the rest from reference TRBV7-8 and TRBJ2-7, the complete variable domain is GAGVSQSPRYKVAKRGQDVALRCDPISGHVSLFWYQQALGQGPEFLTYFQNEAQLDKSGLPSDRFFAERPEGSVSTLKIQRTQQEDSAVYLCASSLATVSYEQYFGPGTRLTVT.

This clonotype was found many times. The chain is built from TRBV5-4 and TRBJ2-1; the D is unclear. CDR1 and CDR2 from the germline V gene are SGHNT and YYREEE (reference sequence). V was shortened by 7 bases and J by 8 bases, with 13 bases between the two germline ends. This CDR3 has 12 amino acids. Written as DNA, the CDR3 is TGTGCCAGCTCAAGGGATGCCTATGAGCAGTTCTTC. This codes for CASSRDAYEQFF.

The sample holds many counts of this clonotype. This rearrangement joins TRBV6-6 to TRBJ1-6, with D tentatively TRBD1 (5 bases). Germline CDR1 reads MNHNY; CDR2 reads SVGAGI (reference sequence). CDR3 length: 14 residues. The V and J ends lost 11 bases and 7 bases respectively, with 18 bases between them. The CDR3, as DNA: TGTGCCGGCCGTTGGGGGGATCGGAATTCACCCCTCCACTTT. Translation gives CAGRWGDRNSPLHF.

This clonotype has ten or more counts. The CDR3 nucleotides read TGTGCCAGCAGCTTAGATGCCAGCTCCTACGAGCAGTACTTC. Its protein product is CASSLDASSYEQYF. The rearrangement links TRBV7-9 to TRBJ2-7; D is unclear. CDR1 is SEHNR, CDR2 FQNEAQ, per germline (reference sequence). The V end lost 1 base, the J end lost 0 bases, and 7 bases lay between the germline ends. CDR3 length: 14 amino acids.

In its sample, this clonotype was seen a few times. The chain links TRBV28 to TRBJ2-2; TRBD2 matches 7 bases. The germline CDR1 and CDR2 sequences are MDHEN and SYDVKM. J was trimmed by 3 bases and V by 7 bases; bases with no gene match: 8. CDR3 size: 15 residues. Here the CDR3 reads CASTGRAGHTGELFF. The CDR3 DNA reads TGTGCCAGCACCGGACGAGCGGGGCACACCGGGGAGCTGTTTTTT. Full variable domain (missing parts from reference TRBV28 and TRBJ2-2): DVKVTQSSRYLVKRTGEKVFLECVQDMDHENMFWYRQDPGLGLRLIYFSYDVKMKEKGDIPEGYSVSREKKERFSLILESASTNQTSMYLCASTGRAGHTGELFFGEGSRLTVL.

This clonotype was recorded a few times. The chain couples TRBV18 to TRBJ1-1, with D tentatively TRBD1 (6 bases). CDR1 and CDR2 (germline): KGHSH, LQKENI. V was trimmed by 2 bases and J by 7 bases, leaving 14 bases between them. The CDR3 has 14 amino acids. In nucleotides, the CDR3 is TGTGCCAGCTCACCAAAGGTAGGGGGAGTTGAAGCTTTCTTT. Translated: CASSPKVGGVEAFF. The full variable domain, rest sourced from reference TRBV18 and TRBJ1-1, is NAGVMQNPRHLVRRRGQEARLRCSPMKGHSHVYWYRQLPEEGLKFMVYLQKENIIDESGMPKERFSAEFPKEGPSILRIQQVVRGDSAAYFCASSPKVGGVEAFFGQGTRLTVV.

This clonotype was detected ten times or more. The V gene is TRBV19, the J gene TRBJ2-1; TRBD2 matches 7 bases. The junction had 5 bases not matched to a gene; V was cut back by 5 bases and J by 4 bases. This CDR3 comprises 14 residues. Germline V gene sequence: CDR1 LNHDA, CDR2 SQIVND (reference sequence). The CDR3 region has the DNA TGTGCCAGTAGTTTCCTAGCGGAATACAATGAGCAGTTCTTC. Translation: CASSFLAEYNEQFF.

This clonotype was observed at least ten times. J is TRBJ2-7 and V is TRBV5-4; D call uncertain. Germline V gene data show CDR1 as SGHNT and CDR2 as YYREEE (reference sequence). The CDR3 is made up of 12 amino acids. V was cut by 1 base and J by 3 bases, with 5 bases left in between. Written as DNA, the CDR3 is TGTGCCAGCAGCTTGCCTAACTACGAGCAGTACTTC. This codes for CASSLPNYEQYF.

As for this clonotype: A read error may explain this, as a much larger clone is one base away. The rearrangement links TRBV10-3 to TRBJ2-7; D gene ambiguous. The germline gives CDR1 ENHRY, CDR2 SYGVKD. The CDR3 is 13 residues long. Trimming shortened V by 4 bases and J by 3 bases, and 10 bases separated the two germline ends. The CDR3 is CAISVQSFYEQYF. Here the CDR3 DNA reads TGTGCCATCAGTGTACAGAGTTTCTACGAGCAGTACTTC.

Only a few counts were recorded for this clonotype. The chain has TRBV20-1 and TRBJ1-1; TRBD1 might be the D (5 bases). V lost 7 bases and J 6 bases, leaving 15 bases between the germline ends. Germline V gene lookup returns CDR1 DFQATT and CDR2 SNEGSKA (reference sequence). The CDR3 contains 12 residues. Here the CDR3 DNA reads TGCAGTGGAAGACAGTCCAAAGCTGAAGCTTTCTTT. Translating gives CSGRQSKAEAFF.